The source of this TCR beta chain is a study of blood T cell repertoires in COVID-19. Looking at the study overall: From T cells, B-cell-depleted T cells, or PBMCs came the material, which was cDNA or gDNA.

In assigning cohorts, the study relied on participant-reported clinical history. Measured with immunoSEQ multiplex PCR; TCRdb has only the in-frame clones, and not every one. There are over 130,000 clones in the sample; 84% occur only once, and about 3.4% lies in the top ten. CDR1 is LNHDA, CDR2 SQIVND, per germline (reference sequence). The CDR3 length is 11 residues. V was pared by 6 bases and J by 7 bases, with 6 bases between. The V gene is TRBV19, the J gene TRBJ1-4; D is ambiguous. This sequence was found in a woman aged 50 to 65 with acute COVID-19. Sequenced material: PBMCs or T cells enriched from blood (not recorded which). CDR3 DNA sequence: TGTGCCAGTAGCGCGGGTGAAAAACTGTTTTTT. It codes for CASSAGEKLFF.